The clone carrying this T cell receptor (beta chain) was seen once. This sample is drawn from a study of blood T cell repertoires in COVID-19. Per the original methods: Reference gene primer amplification gave nucleated cell count estimates. Assay used: immunoSEQ multiplex PCR; TCRdb lists only in-frame clones, some missing. That table gives V, J and clone size, and the DNA gave D and trimming. This repertoire shows around 290,000 clones, roughly nine tenths found once; its top ten account for about 1.7%. This CDR3 has 16 amino acids. Germline V gives CDR1 MNHNS, CDR2 SASEGT. V gave up 1 base and J gave up 8 bases; unmatched junction bases: 11.

This receptor was identified in a woman between 35 and 50 years old who had recovered from COVID-19. The rearrangement uses TRBV6-1 and TRBJ2-1; 7 nucleotides align to TRBD1. Sequencing used PBMCs or T cells enriched from blood (not recorded which). The CDR3 DNA reads as TGTGCCAGCAGTGAAGTAGGGACAGTCTCAGGACATGAGCAGTTCTTC. Translating it yields CASSEVGTVSGHEQFF.